This T cell receptor beta chain originates from a study of blood T cell repertoires in COVID-19 (dated by TCRdb to about 2020). Study-wide context: The collaborator samples originated in the United States, Italy and Spain and spanned the acute and convalescent phases of COVID-19. The repertoires were released in a freely available public database intended as a resource for research on the immune response to SARS-CoV-2. The samples were drawn from the first 160 participants of the ongoing ImmuneRACE study and from 1,254 subjects provided by 6 global collaborators. Where available, HLA class I and class II types were taken from metadata supplied by the sample provider and were not determined by assay-based typing. A de-identified subject ID, COVID-19 status, age in years and sex were almost always included in the sample metadata. Deeply sampled blood TCRbeta repertoires from subjects exposed to, actively infected with, or recovered from COVID-19 were included in the dataset. The prospective study material was composed of cDNA or gDNA derived from T cells, B-cell-depleted T cells, or PBMCs.

A note on this clone: No antigen is known for it. No base qualities exist here, and no much larger clone lies one base off it.

TCRbeta CDR3 regions were amplified from genomic DNA by means of the immunoSEQ Assay, a bias-controlled multiplex PCR. The authors' pipeline ran thus. Nucleated cell counts per sample were estimated from amplification of reference gene primers within the assay. Sequence reads were collapsed and filtered to measure the absolute abundance of every unique TCRbeta CDR3 rearrangement. For each sample, productive Simpson clonality was calculated by taking the square root of Simpson's diversity index across productive rearrangements. The clones in this table, taken by TCRdb from immuneACCESS, are in-frame only. Not every clone is retained; where verified, under half of the shortfall comes from an unresolved V gene, and the cause of the rest is unknown. V, J and clone size were drawn from that table, and D and trimming were deduced from the DNA. The sample contains about 100,000 clones, just over 85% of them found a single time. The leading ten clones occupy approximately 2.5% of the sample.

In the prospective study, participants were roughly 18 to 89 years old, resided in about two dozen geographic areas of the United States, and were enrolled through a virtual design. In the prospective study, participants were assigned to cohorts based on the clinical history participants reported in a screening survey and a study questionnaire. ImmuneRACE Cohort 3 recovered participants were defined by two consecutive negative NP/OP PCR tests, healthcare professional clearance, or symptom resolution. In the prospective study, whole blood, serum and a nasopharyngeal or oropharyngeal swab were collected from each participant by mobile phlebotomists. Additional blood draws and questionnaires over an approximately 2-month period could optionally be provided by prospective study participants. Blood samples from the prospective study were shipped frozen or at room temperature prior to DNA extraction.

Paper-wide results and their limitations: Clinical and demographic metadata were provided uncurated, with the amount varying by source and participant.

The germline V gene (reference sequence) specifies GTSNPN as CDR1 and SVGIG as CDR2. From cysteine to phenylalanine, the CDR3 is 14 amino acids long. The kept DNA is CDR3 alone, 42 bases in frame from the first base. V was cut back by 3 bases and J by 6 bases, leaving a gap of 17 bases between them. The chain is encoded by TRBV30 joined to TRBJ1-1; too little of a D gene remains to name it. Sequencing input: PBMCs or T cells enriched from blood (not recorded which). This TCR derives from a woman aged 45-65 years who had recovered from COVID-19. The sequenced DNA: TGTGCCTGGAGCCCCATCAAGGAGGGCGCTGAAGCTTTCTTT. It is translated as CAWSPIKEGAEAFF.